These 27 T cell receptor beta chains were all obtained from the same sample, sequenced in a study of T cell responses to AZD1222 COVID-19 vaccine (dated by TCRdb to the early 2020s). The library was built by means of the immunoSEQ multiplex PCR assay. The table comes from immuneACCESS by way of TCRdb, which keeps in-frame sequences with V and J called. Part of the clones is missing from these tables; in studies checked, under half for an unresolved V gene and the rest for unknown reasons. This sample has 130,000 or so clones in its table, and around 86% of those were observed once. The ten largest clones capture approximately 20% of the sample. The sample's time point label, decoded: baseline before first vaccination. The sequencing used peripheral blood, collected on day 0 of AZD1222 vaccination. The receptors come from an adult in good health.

The CDR3 loop reads CASSQADRVDSPLHF. CDR3 DNA: TGCGCCAGCAGCCAAGCGGACAGGGTGGATTCACCCCTCCACTTT. The rearrangement uses TRBV4-1 and TRBJ1-6; 8 positions match TRBD1. Germline loops: CDR1 MGHRA, CDR2 YSYEKL. The CDR3 is made up of 15 amino acids. After removal of 1 base from V and 8 bases from J, the junction contained 4 bases not matched to a gene.

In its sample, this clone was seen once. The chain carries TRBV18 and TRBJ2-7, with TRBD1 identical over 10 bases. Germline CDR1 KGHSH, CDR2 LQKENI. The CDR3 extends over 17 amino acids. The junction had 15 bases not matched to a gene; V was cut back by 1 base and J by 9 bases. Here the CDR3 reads CASSPLPPGQGNSRQYF. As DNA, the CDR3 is TGTGCCAGCTCACCACTACCACCGGGACAGGGGAACTCAAGGCAGTACTTC.

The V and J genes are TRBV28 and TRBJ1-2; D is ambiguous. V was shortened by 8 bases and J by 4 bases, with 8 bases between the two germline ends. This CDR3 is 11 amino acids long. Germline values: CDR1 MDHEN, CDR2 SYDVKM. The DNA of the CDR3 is TGTGCCAGCGCCACCTCCTATGGCTACACCTTC. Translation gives CASATSYGYTF.

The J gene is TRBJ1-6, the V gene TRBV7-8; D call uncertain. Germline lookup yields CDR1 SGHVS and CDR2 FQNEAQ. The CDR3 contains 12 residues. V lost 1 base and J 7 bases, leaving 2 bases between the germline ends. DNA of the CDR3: TGTGCCAGCAGCTTAGGGAATTCACCCCTCCACTTT. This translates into CASSLGNSPLHF.

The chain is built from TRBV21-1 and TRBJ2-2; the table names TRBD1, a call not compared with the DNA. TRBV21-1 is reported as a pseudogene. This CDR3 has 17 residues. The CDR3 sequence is CAPRCRGREGNTGELFF. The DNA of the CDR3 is TGTGCCCCCCGGTGTAGGGGGCGCGAGGGGAACACCGGGGAGCTGTTTTTT.

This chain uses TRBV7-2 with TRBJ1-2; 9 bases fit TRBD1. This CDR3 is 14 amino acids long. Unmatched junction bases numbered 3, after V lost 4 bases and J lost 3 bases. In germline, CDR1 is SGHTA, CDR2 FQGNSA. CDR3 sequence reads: CASSSDRGDYGYTF. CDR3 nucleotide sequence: TGTGCCAGCAGCTCCGACAGGGGGGACTATGGCTACACCTTC.

As DNA, the CDR3 is TGTGCCAGCAGCTTGGGGGTCAGAGGGAGCACAGATACGCAGTATTTT. It specifies CASSLGVRGSTDTQYF. The chain is built from TRBV5-4 and TRBJ2-3; possible D gene TRBD2, 5 bases. The CDR3 is 16 amino acids. Trimming removed 0 bases at V and 0 bases at J, with 11 bases between. The germline CDR1 and CDR2 sequences are SGHNT and YYREEE (reference sequence).

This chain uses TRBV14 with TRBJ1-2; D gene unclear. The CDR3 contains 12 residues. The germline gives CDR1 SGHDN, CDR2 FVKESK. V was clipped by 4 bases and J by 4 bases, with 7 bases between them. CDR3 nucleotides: TGTGCCAGCAGCCCCTCCGGCTATGGCTACACCTTC. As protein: CASSPSGYGYTF.

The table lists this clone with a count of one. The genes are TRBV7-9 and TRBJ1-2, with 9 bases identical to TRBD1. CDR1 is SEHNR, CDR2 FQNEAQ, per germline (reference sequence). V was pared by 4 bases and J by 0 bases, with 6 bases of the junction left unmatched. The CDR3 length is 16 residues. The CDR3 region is CASSSVGDRANYGYTF. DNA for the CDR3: TGTGCCAGCAGCTCTGTAGGGGACAGGGCTAACTATGGCTACACCTTC. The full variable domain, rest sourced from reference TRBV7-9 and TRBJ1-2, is DTGVSQNPRHKITKRGQNVTFRCDPISEHNRLYWYRQTLGQGPEFLTYFQNEAQLEKSRLLSDRFSAERPKGSFSTLEIQRTEQGDSAMYLCASSSVGDRANYGYTFGSGTRLTVV.

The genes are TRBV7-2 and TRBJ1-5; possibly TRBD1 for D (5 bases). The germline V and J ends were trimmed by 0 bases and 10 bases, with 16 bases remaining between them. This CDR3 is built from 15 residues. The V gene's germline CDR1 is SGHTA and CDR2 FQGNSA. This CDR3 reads CASSLARGVSGPQHF. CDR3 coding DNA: TGTGCCAGCAGCTTAGCAAGAGGGGTTAGCGGACCCCAGCATTTT.

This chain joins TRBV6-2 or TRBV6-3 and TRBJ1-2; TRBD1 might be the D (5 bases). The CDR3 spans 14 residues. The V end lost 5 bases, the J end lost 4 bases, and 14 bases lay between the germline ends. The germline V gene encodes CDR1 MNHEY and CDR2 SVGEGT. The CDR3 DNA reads TGTGCCAGCAGTGACGTAGGGACGGCCTATGGCTACACCTTC. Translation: CASSDVGTAYGYTF.

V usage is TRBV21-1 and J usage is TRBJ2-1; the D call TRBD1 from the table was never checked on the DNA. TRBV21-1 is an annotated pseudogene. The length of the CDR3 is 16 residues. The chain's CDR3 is CASSKAPTGGSYEQFF. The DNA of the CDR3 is TGTGCCAGCAGCAAGGCTCCGACAGGGGGTAGCTATGAGCAGTTCTTC.

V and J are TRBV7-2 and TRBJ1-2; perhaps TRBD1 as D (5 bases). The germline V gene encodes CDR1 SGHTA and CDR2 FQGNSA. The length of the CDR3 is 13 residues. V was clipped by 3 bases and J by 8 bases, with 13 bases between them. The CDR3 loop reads CASSFQQAHGYTF. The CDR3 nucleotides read TGTGCCAGCAGCTTTCAACAGGCTCACGGCTACACCTTC.

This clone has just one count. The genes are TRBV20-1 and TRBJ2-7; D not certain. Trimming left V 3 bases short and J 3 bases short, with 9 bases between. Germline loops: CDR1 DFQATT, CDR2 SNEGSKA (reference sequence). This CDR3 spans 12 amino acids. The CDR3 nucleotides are TGCAGTGCTAGTGTCCCAAACTACGAGCAGTACTTC. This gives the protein CSASVPNYEQYF.

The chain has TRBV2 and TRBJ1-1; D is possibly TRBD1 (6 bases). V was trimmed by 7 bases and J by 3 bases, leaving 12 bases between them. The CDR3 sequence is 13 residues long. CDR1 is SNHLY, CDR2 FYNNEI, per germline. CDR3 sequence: CASIGQPDTEAFF. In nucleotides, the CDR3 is TGTGCCAGCATAGGACAGCCCGACACTGAAGCTTTCTTT. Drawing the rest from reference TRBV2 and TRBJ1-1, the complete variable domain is EPEVTQTPSHQVTQMGQEVILRCVPISNHLYFYWYRQILGQKVEFLVSFYNNEISEKSEIFDDQFSVERPDGSNFTLKIRSTKLEDSAMYFCASIGQPDTEAFFGQGTRLTVV.

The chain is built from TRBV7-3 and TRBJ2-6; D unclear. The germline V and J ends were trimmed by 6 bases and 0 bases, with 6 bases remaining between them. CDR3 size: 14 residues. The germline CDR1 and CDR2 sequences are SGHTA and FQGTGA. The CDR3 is CASSRSSGANVLTF. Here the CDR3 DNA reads TGTGCCAGCAGTCGTAGCTCTGGGGCCAACGTCCTGACTTTC.

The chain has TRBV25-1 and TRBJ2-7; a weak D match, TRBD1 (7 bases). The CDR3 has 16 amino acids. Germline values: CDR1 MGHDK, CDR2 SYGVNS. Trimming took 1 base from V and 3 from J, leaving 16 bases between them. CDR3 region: CASSEFGGQRFYEQYF. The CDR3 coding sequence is TGTGCCAGCAGTGAATTCGGGGGACAGCGGTTCTACGAGCAGTACTTC.

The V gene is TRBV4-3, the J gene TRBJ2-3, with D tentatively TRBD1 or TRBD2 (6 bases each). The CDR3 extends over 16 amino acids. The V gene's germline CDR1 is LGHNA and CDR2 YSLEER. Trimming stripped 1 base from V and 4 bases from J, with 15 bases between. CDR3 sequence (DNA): TGCGCCAGCAGCCAAGTGGGGGGCAGGGGCGCAGATACGCAGTATTTT. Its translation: CASSQVGGRGADTQYF.

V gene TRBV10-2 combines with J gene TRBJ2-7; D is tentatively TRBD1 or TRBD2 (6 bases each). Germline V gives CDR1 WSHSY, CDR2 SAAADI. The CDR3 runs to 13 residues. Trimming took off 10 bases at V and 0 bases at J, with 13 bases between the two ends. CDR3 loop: CAMTRGRSYEQYF. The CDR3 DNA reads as TGCGCCATGACCCGGGGGCGCTCCTACGAGCAGTACTTC.

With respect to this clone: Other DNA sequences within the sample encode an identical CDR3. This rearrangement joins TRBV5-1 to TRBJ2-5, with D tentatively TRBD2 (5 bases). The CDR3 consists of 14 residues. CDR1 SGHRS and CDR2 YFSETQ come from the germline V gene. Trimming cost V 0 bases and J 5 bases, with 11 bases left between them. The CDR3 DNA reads TGCGCCAGCAGCTTGGACTCCCGCGGGGAGACCCAGTACTTC. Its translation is CASSLDSRGETQYF.

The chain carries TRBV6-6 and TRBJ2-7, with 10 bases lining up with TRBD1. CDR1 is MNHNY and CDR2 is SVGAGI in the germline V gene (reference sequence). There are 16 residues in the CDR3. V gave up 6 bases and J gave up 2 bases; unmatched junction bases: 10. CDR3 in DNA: TGTGCCAGCAGCCGAGGGATGGGACAGGGGACCTACGAGCAGTACTTC. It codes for CASSRGMGQGTYEQYF.

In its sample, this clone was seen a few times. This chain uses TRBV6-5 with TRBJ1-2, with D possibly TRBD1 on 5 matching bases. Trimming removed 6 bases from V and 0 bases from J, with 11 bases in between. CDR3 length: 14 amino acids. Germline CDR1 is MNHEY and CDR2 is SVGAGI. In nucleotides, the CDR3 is TGTGCCAGCAGGGGGCGCTTATCTAACTATGGCTACACCTTC. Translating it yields CASRGRLSNYGYTF.

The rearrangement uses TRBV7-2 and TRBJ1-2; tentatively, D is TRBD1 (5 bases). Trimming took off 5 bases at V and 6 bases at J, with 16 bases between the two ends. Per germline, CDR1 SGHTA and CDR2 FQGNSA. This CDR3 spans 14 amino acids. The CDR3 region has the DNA TGTGCCAGCAGCCCCGGTGCCTGGACAAATGGCTACACCTTC. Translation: CASSPGAWTNGYTF.

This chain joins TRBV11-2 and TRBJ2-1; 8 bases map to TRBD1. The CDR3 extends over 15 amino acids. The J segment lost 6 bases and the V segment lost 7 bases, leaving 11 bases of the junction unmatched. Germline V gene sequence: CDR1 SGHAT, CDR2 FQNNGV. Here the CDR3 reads CASNPGTGVGNEQFF. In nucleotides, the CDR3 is TGTGCCAGCAACCCCGGGACAGGAGTGGGCAATGAGCAGTTCTTC.

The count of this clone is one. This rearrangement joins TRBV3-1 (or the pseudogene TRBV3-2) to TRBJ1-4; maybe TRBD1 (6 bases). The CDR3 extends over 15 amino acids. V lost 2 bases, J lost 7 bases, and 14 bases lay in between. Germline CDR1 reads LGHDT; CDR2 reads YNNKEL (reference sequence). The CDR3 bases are TGTGCCAGCAGCCAACTCAGTCAGGGGTCTGAAAAACTGTTTTTT. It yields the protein CASSQLSQGSEKLFF.

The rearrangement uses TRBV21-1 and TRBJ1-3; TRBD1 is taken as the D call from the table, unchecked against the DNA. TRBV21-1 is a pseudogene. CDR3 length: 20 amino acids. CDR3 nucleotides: TGTGCCAGCAGCCCGCGCCCCCGGCCGGGACAGGGGGCTGTGGGAAACACCATATATTTT. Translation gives CASSPRPRPGQGAVGNTIYF.

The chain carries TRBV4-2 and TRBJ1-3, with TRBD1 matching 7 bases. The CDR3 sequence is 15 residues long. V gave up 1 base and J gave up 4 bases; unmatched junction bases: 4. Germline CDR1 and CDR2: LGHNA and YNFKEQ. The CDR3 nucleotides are TGTGCCAGCAGCCAAGGGACAGGAGTGGGAAACACCATATATTTT. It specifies CASSQGTGVGNTIYF.